The 27 T cell receptor beta chains below come from one sample, sequenced in a study of T cells in Graves' hyperthyroidism and ophthalmopathy. TCR beta CDR3 regions were amplified from RNA transcripts. First-round RT-PCR of the TCR CDR3 relied on the HTBI primer set. TCRdb recomputed calls from the multiplex PCR reads with MiXCR, one row per CDR3 protein. This table holds about 350,000 distinct CDR3 sequences, more than 11% found once. The sample taken for sequencing was blood. The receptors come from a woman aged 25 to 39 with Graves' hyperthyroidism.

This clonotype was observed a handful of times. J is TRBJ2-5 and V is TRBV5-1; no reliable D call. The CDR3 totals 12 residues. CDR1 is SGHRS, CDR2 YFSETQ, per germline. Trimming removed 2 bases from V and 4 bases from J, with 6 bases in between. The CDR3 nucleotides read TGCGCCAGCAGCTTCATGGGAGAGACCCAGTACTTC. Amino acid sequence: CASSFMGETQYF.

This clonotype was counted at least ten times. The chain has TRBV7-2 and TRBJ2-3; TRBD2 matches at 7 bases. V lost 1 base to trimming and J lost 3 bases; unmatched junction nucleotides: 1. The CDR3 has 14 residues. CDR1 and CDR2 from the germline V gene are SGHTA and FQGNSA. As DNA, the CDR3 is TGTGCCAGCAGCTTAGAAGCGGGAACAGATACGCAGTATTTT. Translated: CASSLEAGTDTQYF.

The chain carries TRBV9 and TRBJ2-7; D is perhaps TRBD1 (6 bases). Looked up from germline, CDR1 is SGDLS and CDR2 is YYNGEE. Trimming left V 3 bases short and J 2 bases short, with 15 bases between. The CDR3 spans 15 residues. The CDR3 loop is CASSETGLPTYEQYF. The CDR3, as DNA: TGTGCCAGCAGCGAAACAGGGCTCCCTACCTACGAGCAGTACTTC.

This clonotype was seen many times. The V gene is TRBV11-2, the J gene TRBJ2-1, with 8 bases identical to TRBD2. Germline-derived CDR1 and CDR2 are SGHAT and FQNNGV. Trimming at V came to 3 bases and at J to 7 bases, leaving 8 bases not matched to a gene. The CDR3 extends over 15 amino acids. For the CDR3, the DNA is TGTGCCAGCAGCTTGAGCGGGAGAGGGGCAAATGAGCAGTTCTTC. It is translated as CASSLSGRGANEQFF.

This clonotype was seen many times. V gene TRBV3-1 combines with J gene TRBJ1-2; 9 bases fit TRBD1. The germline V gene encodes CDR1 LGHDT and CDR2 YNNKEL (reference sequence). There are 14 residues in the CDR3. Trimming cost V 6 bases and J 2 bases; bases outside gene matches: 4. CDR3 in amino acids: CASRPTGGNYGYTF. In DNA form, the CDR3 reads TGTGCCAGCAGACCGACAGGGGGGAACTATGGCTACACCTTC.

The J gene is TRBJ1-2, the V gene TRBV19; 7 positions agree with TRBD1. V dropped 9 bases and J dropped 4; count of bases not matched to a gene: 17. Per the germline V gene, CDR1 is LNHDA and CDR2 is SQIVND (reference sequence). The CDR3 runs 16 residues. DNA for the CDR3: TGTGCCAGCAGCCCGACAGGGCACAGCAAGATCTATGGCTACACCTTC. It is translated as CASSPTGHSKIYGYTF.

The chain couples TRBV5-6 to TRBJ2-6; unclear D gene. The CDR3 is 15 residues long. Trimming took off 4 bases at V and 2 bases at J, with 10 bases between the two ends. In germline, CDR1 is SGHDT, CDR2 YYEEEE. CDR3 sequence reads: CASSPYGAGANVLTF. In DNA, the CDR3 is TGTGCCAGCAGCCCCTATGGGGCTGGGGCCAACGTCCTGACTTTC.

A note on this clonotype: A clone one base away is much larger, so this may be a read error. V gene TRBV20-1 combines with J gene TRBJ2-7; 7 bases agree with TRBD2. Germline V gene sequence: CDR1 DFQATT, CDR2 SNEGSKA (reference sequence). The V gene end was trimmed by 1 base and the J gene end by 6 bases; junction bases not matched to a gene: 3. The CDR3 length is 12 residues. The CDR3 here is CSARAGGCEQYF. Here the CDR3 DNA reads TGCAGTGCTAGAGCGGGAGGCTGCGAGCAGTACTTC.

This clonotype has just a few counts. V is TRBV28 and J is TRBJ1-4, with TRBD1 matching over 10 bases. Germline CDR1 MDHEN, CDR2 SYDVKM. The CDR3 extends over 14 amino acids. Unmatched junction bases numbered 4, after V lost 3 bases and J lost 9 bases. DNA of the CDR3: TGTGCCAGCAGTTTCTCGGACAGGGGGAAAAAACTGTTTTTT. Translated, it gives CASSFSDRGKKLFF.

The genes are TRBV19 and TRBJ2-2; D ambiguous. V lost 3 bases and J lost 0, with 8 bases in between. Germline assignment: CDR1 LNHDA and CDR2 SQIVND (reference sequence). CDR3 length: 15 residues. CDR3 coding DNA: TGTGCCAGTAGTATCTTGGCGGCGAACACCGGGGAGCTGTTTTTT. Its protein is CASSILAANTGELFF.

This clonotype was detected many times. The chain combines TRBV9 with TRBJ1-1; D remains ambiguous. The germline V gene has CDR1 SGDLS and CDR2 YYNGEE. Trimming took 4 bases from V and 3 from J, leaving 16 bases between them. There are 15 residues in the CDR3. CDR3: CASSPPIGADTEAFF. CDR3 in DNA: TGTGCCAGCAGCCCCCCAATAGGTGCGGACACTGAAGCTTTCTTT.

This clonotype occurred once. The V gene is TRBV28, the J gene TRBJ2-5; D gene uncertain. Germline assignment: CDR1 MDHEN and CDR2 SYDVKM. V gave up 2 bases and J gave up 5 bases, with 9 bases separating them. The CDR3 has 13 amino acids. The CDR3 nucleotides are TGTGCCAGCAGTTTAGGGCAGGTTGAGACCCAGTACTTC. The encoded protein is CASSLGQVETQYF. Full variable domain (outside the CDR3, taken from reference TRBV28 and TRBJ2-5): DVKVTQSSRYLVKRTGEKVFLECVQDMDHENMFWYRQDPGLGLRLIYFSYDVKMKEKGDIPEGYSVSREKKERFSLILESASTNQTSMYLCASSLGQVETQYFGPGTRLLVL.

This clonotype appeared many times. The V call is TRBV28, the J call TRBJ2-3; D is possibly TRBD2 (6 bases). The V end was cut by 5 bases, the J end by 6 bases, with 18 bases between. In germline, CDR1 is MDHEN, CDR2 SYDVKM. The CDR3 has 15 residues. The CDR3 loop is CASSAAGMPEDTQYF. CDR3 DNA: TGTGCCAGCAGTGCCGCGGGAATGCCGGAGGATACGCAGTATTTT.

This chain joins TRBV20-1 and TRBJ2-3; 8 nucleotides align to TRBD2. V was clipped by 4 bases and J by 2 bases; unmatched bases: 5. The CDR3 is 14 amino acids. From germline, CDR1 is DFQATT and CDR2 SNEGSKA (reference sequence). The CDR3 loop reads CSATPGLVTDTQYF. CDR3 sequence (DNA): TGCAGTGCTACACCGGGACTAGTCACAGATACGCAGTATTTT.

This clonotype occurred many times. The chain links TRBV12-3 or TRBV12-4 to TRBJ2-5; D not certain. V lost 0 bases to trimming and J lost 1 base, with 9 bases between them. The CDR3 extends over 15 amino acids. CDR3 coding DNA: TGTGCCAGCAGTTTAGCGCTTGAATTCCAAGAGACCCAGTACTTC. Protein sequence: CASSLALEFQETQYF.

Many counts were recorded for this clonotype. This chain connects TRBV28 to TRBJ1-1; 7 bases agree with TRBD1. CDR1 and CDR2 (germline): MDHEN, SYDVKM. The J segment lost 1 base and the V segment lost 7 bases, leaving 3 bases of the junction unmatched. The CDR3 runs to 13 residues. The CDR3 nucleotides read TGTGCCAGCAATCGGGACAGGAACACTGAAGCTTTCTTT. It translates to CASNRDRNTEAFF.

Many counts were recorded for this clonotype. The chain joins TRBV7-2 to TRBJ2-7; D is perhaps TRBD1 (5 bases). CDR1 and CDR2 (germline): SGHTA, FQGNSA. V was clipped by 4 bases and J by 2 bases, with 21 bases between them. This CDR3 comprises 17 residues. The CDR3 loop reads CASSSIPLWGVTYEQYF. CDR3 DNA sequence: TGTGCCAGCAGCTCTATCCCCCTCTGGGGCGTGACCTACGAGCAGTACTTC. Full variable domain (missing parts from reference TRBV7-2 and TRBJ2-7): GAGVSQSPSNKVTEKGKDVELRCDPISGHTALYWYRQSLGQGLEFLIYFQGNSAPDKSGLPSDRFSAERTGGSVSTLTIQRTQQEDSAVYLCASSSIPLWGVTYEQYFGPGTRLTVT.

This clonotype was observed many times. The chain joins TRBV20-1 to TRBJ1-5, with TRBD1 as a possible D gene (5 bases). Germline V gene data show CDR1 as DFQATT and CDR2 as SNEGSKA (reference sequence). V dropped 3 bases and J dropped 5 bases, with 11 bases sitting between them. This CDR3 has 13 amino acids. Here the CDR3 DNA reads TGCAGTGCTAGTCCGGGGGGAGATCAGCCCCAGCATTTT. Its translation is CSASPGGDQPQHF.

V usage is TRBV12-3 or TRBV12-4 and J usage is TRBJ1-5; D is unresolved. Deletions cut 6 bases from V and 10 bases from J, with 16 bases between. There are 13 residues in the CDR3. In DNA form, the CDR3 reads TGTGCCAGCAGCTCGCCGGGAAAAGTACCCCAGCATTTT. It codes for CASSSPGKVPQHF.

This clonotype was seen a few times. This sequence joins TRBV20-1 and TRBJ2-7; 11 bases align to TRBD2. Germline CDR1 and CDR2: DFQATT and SNEGSKA (reference sequence). The CDR3 is 13 residues long. Trimming removed 6 bases from V and 6 bases from J; junction bases left unmatched: 7. The CDR3 spells CSAKLAGAGEQYF. The CDR3 nucleotides read TGCAGTGCCAAACTAGCGGGAGCCGGCGAGCAGTACTTC.

The table lists this clonotype with a few counts. V and J are TRBV28 and TRBJ1-2; D remains ambiguous. CDR3 length equals 13 residues. The germline V and J ends were trimmed by 5 bases and 3 bases, with 10 bases remaining between them. Germline V gene data show CDR1 as MDHEN and CDR2 as SYDVKM. The CDR3, as DNA: TGTGCCAGCAGTACCGAAAGAGACTATGGCTACACCTTC. Protein product: CASSTERDYGYTF.

The genes are TRBV29-1 and TRBJ1-6; 7 nucleotides match TRBD1. CDR1 and CDR2 (germline): SQVTM, ANQGSEA. The CDR3 length is 13 residues. The J segment lost 10 bases and the V segment lost 5 bases, leaving 8 bases of the junction unmatched. Written as DNA, the CDR3 is TGCAGCGTTTCAGACAGGGAGGGATCACCCCTCCACTTT. Residues: CSVSDREGSPLHF.

This clonotype has a count of ten or more. The CDR3 region has the DNA TGCGCCAGCAGCCCAATAGCGGGAGTCGGAGAGCAGTTCTTC. This translates into CASSPIAGVGEQFF. J is TRBJ2-1 and V is TRBV5-1; 9 positions agree with TRBD2. CDR1 is SGHRS, CDR2 YFSETQ, per germline. The V and J ends lost 4 bases and 10 bases, in that order; junction bases with no gene match: 9. This CDR3 is 14 amino acids long. Based on the CDR3 plus reference TRBV5-1 and TRBJ2-1, the full variable domain is KAGVTQTPRYLIKTRGQQVTLSCSPISGHRSVSWYQQTPGQGLQFLFEYFSETQRNKGNFPGRFSGRQFSNSRSEMNVSTLELGDSALYLCASSPIAGVGEQFFGPGTRLTVL.

This clonotype has ten or more counts. V usage is TRBV2 and J usage is TRBJ1-4; D uncertain. Germline V gene lookup returns CDR1 SNHLY and CDR2 FYNNEI. CDR3 length equals 10 residues. With 1 base removed from V and 11 bases from J, the gap between germline ends came to 2 bases. CDR3 protein: CASSEGKLFF. Here the CDR3 DNA reads TGTGCCAGCAGTGAAGGGAAACTGTTTTTT. Looking up the rest from reference TRBV2 and TRBJ1-4 gives the full variable domain: EPEVTQTPSHQVTQMGQEVILRCVPISNHLYFYWYRQILGQKVEFLVSFYNNEISEKSEIFDDQFSVERPDGSNFTLKIRSTKLEDSAMYFCASSEGKLFFGSGTQLSVL.

This clonotype was recorded once. The chain has TRBV20-1 and TRBJ1-5; 7 nucleotides agree with TRBD1. Trimming at V came to 8 bases and at J to 3 bases, leaving 7 bases not matched to a gene. Germline V gene sequence: CDR1 DFQATT, CDR2 SNEGSKA (reference sequence). The CDR3 has 13 residues. The CDR3 sequence: CSLGGTDNQPQHF. The DNA for the CDR3 is TGCAGTCTCGGCGGGACAGACAATCAGCCCCAGCATTTT.

This clonotype has ten or more counts. The DNA for the CDR3 is TGTGCCAGCAGTCACAGCGCCAGAGGCACTGAAGCTTTCTTT. Its translation is CASSHSARGTEAFF. The chain recombines TRBV6-2 or TRBV6-3 with TRBJ1-1; D remains ambiguous. Trimming removed 5 bases from V and 4 bases from J, with 14 bases in between. The germline CDR1 and CDR2 sequences are MNHEY and SVGEGT. The CDR3 consists of 14 residues.

The V and J genes are TRBV19 and TRBJ2-1; TRBD2 matches 7 bases. The CDR3 totals 15 residues. V was pared by 5 bases and J by 8 bases, with 12 bases of the junction left unmatched. Germline values: CDR1 LNHDA, CDR2 SQIVND (reference sequence). As DNA, the CDR3 is TGTGCCAGTAGTGCCCTCGGCGGGAGTCCCTATGAGCAGTTCTTC. This encodes CASSALGGSPYEQFF.